This T cell receptor (beta chain) was recorded in a study of T cell changes during pregnancy in multiple sclerosis (dated by TCRdb to between 2018 and 2021). Regarding the research as a whole: Changes in the T cell repertoire over the course of pregnancy were examined in this study in women with multiple sclerosis.

Libraries came from the immunoSEQ multiplex PCR assay. In TCRdb, the immuneACCESS table is reduced to in-frame sequences with V and J assigned. These tables do not hold every clone; where another copy was compared, an unresolved V gene accounts for under half, and the others remain unexplained. The sample yields 89,000 or so clones; approximately 91% were counted once. Roughly 4% of the sample goes to the ten largest clones. This clone was found once. The antigen it binds to is not known. One end of the junction does not line up with germline, which may come from a read error. CDR1 and CDR2, per the germline V gene, are SNHLY and FYNNEI. Counted from cysteine to phenylalanine, this CDR3 has 15 amino acids. Only the CDR3 portion is preserved as DNA: 45 bases, with reading frame beginning at the first base.

The rearranged segments are TRBV2 and TRBJ2-7; TRBD2 is possibly the D segment (5 matching bases). Sequenced material: PBMCs, taken in the first trimester of pregnancy. The origin of this receptor is a female donor in good health, serving as a control in a pregnancy study. Some clones in this sample may be carry-over from other donors' samples. The nucleotides are TGTGCCAGCAGCACCCTGGCGGGCCAAACCTACGGGCAGTACTTC. This translates into CASSTLAGQTYGQYF.